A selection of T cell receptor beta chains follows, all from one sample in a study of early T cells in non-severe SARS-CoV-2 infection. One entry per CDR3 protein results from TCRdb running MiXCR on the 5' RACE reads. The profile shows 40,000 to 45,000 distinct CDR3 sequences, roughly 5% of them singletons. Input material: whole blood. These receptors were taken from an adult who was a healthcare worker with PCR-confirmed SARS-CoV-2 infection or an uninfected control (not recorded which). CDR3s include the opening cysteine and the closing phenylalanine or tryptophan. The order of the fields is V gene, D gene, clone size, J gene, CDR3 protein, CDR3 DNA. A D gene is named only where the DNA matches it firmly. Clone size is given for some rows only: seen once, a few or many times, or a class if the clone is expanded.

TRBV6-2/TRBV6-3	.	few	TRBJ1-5	CASSTRARNQPQHF	TGTGCCAGCAGCACCAGGGCACGGAATCAGCCCCAGCATTTT
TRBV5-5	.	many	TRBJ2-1	CASSLDQSNEQFF	TGTGCCAGCAGCTTGGATCAGAGTAATGAGCAGTTCTTC
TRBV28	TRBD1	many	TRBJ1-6	CAGQGTRWDSPLHF	TGTGCCGGACAGGGAACTCGTTGGGATTCACCCCTCCACTTT
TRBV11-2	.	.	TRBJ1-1	CASSPAGLNTEAFF	TGTGCCAGCAGCCCGGCGGGGCTGAACACTGAAGCTTTCTTT
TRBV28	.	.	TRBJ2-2	CASSYWGTNTGELFF	TGTGCCAGCAGTTATTGGGGCACGAACACCGGGGAGCTGTTTTTT
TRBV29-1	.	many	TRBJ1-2	CSVDRAHGYTF	TGCAGCGTTGACAGGGCCCATGGCTACACCTTC
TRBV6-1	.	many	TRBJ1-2	CASMQQERGYTF	TGTGCCAGCATGCAACAGGAACGGGGCTACACCTTC
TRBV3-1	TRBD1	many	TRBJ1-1	CASSQGGQLNTEAFF	TGTGCCAGCAGCCAAGGGGGACAGCTGAACACTGAAGCTTTCTTT
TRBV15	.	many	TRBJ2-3	CATSRASQGRSDTQYF	TGTGCCACCAGCAGAGCGTCACAGGGTAGATCAGATACGCAGTATTTT
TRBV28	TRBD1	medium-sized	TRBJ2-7	CASSPLGQGHEQYF	TGTGCCAGCAGCCCCCTGGGACAGGGCCACGAGCAGTACTTC
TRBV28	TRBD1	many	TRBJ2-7	CASSLPGTGVHEQYF	TGTGCCAGCAGTTTACCCGGGACAGGGGTCCACGAGCAGTACTTC
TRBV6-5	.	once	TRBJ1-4	CASSAALGELFF	TGTGCCAGCAGTGCCGCTCTGGGGGAACTGTTTTTT
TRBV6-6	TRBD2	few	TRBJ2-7	CASSYSPEGIGYSGKSYEQYF	TGTGCCAGCAGTTACTCCCCCGAGGGGATAGGATATAGCGGGAAATCCTACGAGCAGTACTTC
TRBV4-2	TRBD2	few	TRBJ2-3	CASSQETAGGPDTQYF	TGTGCCAGCAGCCAAGAGACAGCGGGAGGGCCAGATACGCAGTATTTT
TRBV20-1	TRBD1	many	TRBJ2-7	CSAWPGQGDYEQYF	TGCAGTGCTTGGCCTGGACAGGGCGACTACGAGCAGTACTTC
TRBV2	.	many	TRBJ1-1	CASSDLRDSTEAFF	TGTGCCAGCAGTGATCTTAGGGATAGCACTGAAGCTTTCTTT
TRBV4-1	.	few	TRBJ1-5	CASSSLGETGRFSNQPQHF	TGCGCCAGCAGCTCCCTAGGTGAGACAGGACGTTTTAGCAATCAGCCCCAGCATTTT
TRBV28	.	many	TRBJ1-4	CASSFFRSAVGLTNEKLFF	TGTGCCAGCAGTTTTTTCCGCTCCGCGGTGGGGTTGACTAATGAAAAACTGTTTTTT
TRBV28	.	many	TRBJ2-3	CASSLWGTDTQYF	TGTGCCAGCAGTTTATGGGGTACAGATACGCAGTATTTT
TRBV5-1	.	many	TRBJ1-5	CASSLVGNSNHPQLF	TGCGCCAGCAGCTTAGTGGGAAATAGCAATCACCCCCAGCTTTTT
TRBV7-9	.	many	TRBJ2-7	CASSSGVHSYEQYF	TGTGCCAGCAGCTCCGGGGTCCACTCCTACGAGCAGTACTTC
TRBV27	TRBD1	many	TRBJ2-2	CASSLEDRGETGELFF	TGTGCCAGCAGTTTAGAAGACAGGGGCGAGACCGGGGAGCTGTTTTTT
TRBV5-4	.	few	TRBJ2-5	CASSLGHPSEETQYF	TGTGCCAGCAGCTTGGGGCATCCGAGTGAAGAGACCCAGTACTTC
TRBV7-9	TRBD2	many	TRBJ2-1	CASSGVGYYETSAYNEQFF	TGTGCCAGCAGCGGGGTTGGGTATTACGAGACTAGCGCTTACAATGAGCAGTTCTTC
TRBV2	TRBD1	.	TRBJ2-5	CASSIGQAEETQYF	TGTGCCAGCAGTATTGGACAGGCGGAAGAGACCCAGTACTTC
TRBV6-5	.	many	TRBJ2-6	CASSYRHSGANVLTF	TGTGCCAGCAGTTATCGGCACTCTGGGGCCAACGTCCTGACTTTC
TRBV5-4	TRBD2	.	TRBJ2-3	CASSLYSGRSTDTQYF	TGTGCCAGCAGCTTGTACAGCGGGAGAAGCACAGATACGCAGTATTTT
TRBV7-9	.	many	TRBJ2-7	CASSPSGYEQYF	TGTGCCAGCAGCCCGAGTGGCTACGAGCAGTACTTC
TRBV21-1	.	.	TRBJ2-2	CASSKLVAGPNTGELFF	TGTGCCAGCAGCAAATTGGTCGCCGGGCCGAACACCGGGGAGCTGTTTTTT